The next 25 T cell receptor beta chains were all read from a single sample in a study of identical twins. TCRdb used MiXCR to reprocess the 5' RACE reads, holding one entry per CDR3 protein. The sample comprises around 510,000 distinct CDR3 sequences, 13% to 15% of which are singletons, and about 0.94% rests with the top ten. This sample was shared with a second study, whose subject was yellow fever vaccine responses in identical twins.

The sequenced material came from CD4+ T cells sorted from blood. These receptors were collected from a woman aged 18 to 35 in good health.

The chain uses TRBV20-1 and TRBJ2-1; D is unclear. This CDR3 spans 13 amino acids. Germline V gene sequence: CDR1 DFQATT, CDR2 SNEGSKA (reference sequence). Trimming stripped 8 bases from V and 0 bases from J, with 11 bases between. CDR3 sequence: CSPRSSSYNEQFF. The CDR3 nucleotides read TGCAGTCCCCGCTCGAGCTCCTACAATGAGCAGTTCTTC.

The rearrangement links TRBV4-1 to TRBJ1-1, with TRBD1 identical over 11 bases. V was clipped by 3 bases and J by 4 bases; unmatched bases: 4. Germline V gene sequence: CDR1 MGHRA, CDR2 YSYEKL. The CDR3 totals 15 residues. Written as DNA, the CDR3 is TGCGCCAGCAGCCAGGGAGGGACAGGGGGCACTGAAGCTTTCTTT. Encoded protein: CASSQGGTGGTEAFF.

This clonotype showed up just a few times. The chain couples TRBV12-3 or TRBV12-4 to TRBJ1-6, with a tentative D call TRBD1 (6 bases). The V and J ends lost 8 bases and 7 bases respectively, with 15 bases between them. The CDR3 consists of 14 residues. CDR3 sequence reads: CASRSWGGNSPLHF. CDR3 bases: TGTGCCAGCCGGTCTTGGGGGGGCAATTCACCCCTCCACTTT.

This rearrangement joins TRBV6-1 to TRBJ2-2, with 10 bases fitting TRBD1. Germline CDR1 reads MNHNS; CDR2 reads SASEGT. V was clipped by 5 bases and J by 4 bases; unmatched bases: 13. CDR3 length: 18 amino acids. The CDR3 DNA is TGTGCCAGCAGTCTTTACCCGAGACAGGGGGCCAGCACCGGGGAGCTGTTTTTT. This translates into CASSLYPRQGASTGELFF.

J is TRBJ2-1 and V is TRBV12-3 or TRBV12-4; 9 bases agree with TRBD1. The CDR3 has 14 residues. V gave up 11 bases and J gave up 4 bases; unmatched junction bases: 9. CDR3 sequence reads: CACGRTGDYNEQFF. CDR3 DNA sequence: TGTGCCTGTGGGAGGACAGGGGATTACAATGAGCAGTTCTTC.

This clonotype was observed a handful of times. The chain recombines TRBV29-1 with TRBJ2-3; TRBD2 matches at 8 bases. Trimming cost V 4 bases and J 10 bases; bases outside gene matches: 22. CDR1 SQVTM and CDR2 ANQGSEA come from the germline V gene. The CDR3 runs 17 residues. The CDR3 sequence is CSVAIRGGDFTGGAQYF. CDR3 coding DNA: TGCAGCGTTGCCATCCGAGGTGGGGACTTCACGGGAGGGGCGCAGTATTTT.

This clonotype has only a few counts. This chain links TRBV18 with TRBJ1-2; perhaps TRBD1 as D (6 bases). The CDR3 consists of 18 residues. With 2 bases removed from V and 2 bases from J, the gap between germline ends came to 21 bases. Germline CDR1 and CDR2: KGHSH and LQKENI. The CDR3 protein is CASSPSPGHGGQNYGYTF. The CDR3, as DNA: TGTGCCAGCTCACCAAGCCCCGGCCATGGGGGGCAGAACTATGGCTACACCTTC. The full variable domain, with the rest looked up from reference TRBV18 and TRBJ1-2, is NAGVMQNPRHLVRRRGQEARLRCSPMKGHSHVYWYRQLPEEGLKFMVYLQKENIIDESGMPKERFSAEFPKEGPSILRIQQVVRGDSAAYFCASSPSPGHGGQNYGYTFGSGTRLTVV.

This clonotype was counted only a few times. The chain employs TRBV6-2 or TRBV6-3 and TRBJ2-2; D remains ambiguous. The germline CDR1 and CDR2 sequences are MNHEY and SVGEGT. Trimming took 2 bases from V and 2 from J, leaving 15 bases between them. The CDR3 runs 17 residues. CDR3 coding DNA: TGTGCCAGCAGTTACGGGTTAGGACGGCAAAACACCGGGGAGCTGTTTTTT. Protein: CASSYGLGRQNTGELFF.

The chain couples TRBV18 to TRBJ2-3; TRBD1 or TRBD2 may be the D gene (6 bases each). There are 17 residues in the CDR3. Germline assignment: CDR1 KGHSH and CDR2 LQKENI. Trimming removed 6 bases from V and 5 bases from J, with 24 bases in between. The CDR3 loop is CASSQLDPGAFQDTQYF. In DNA, the CDR3 is TGTGCCAGCTCTCAACTAGACCCGGGGGCCTTTCAAGATACGCAGTATTTT.

This sequence joins TRBV6-2 or TRBV6-3 and TRBJ1-1; D not resolved. Germline CDR1 MNHEY, CDR2 SVGEGT. Trimming cost V 5 bases and J 1 base, with 11 bases left between them. The CDR3 runs to 14 residues. CDR3 amino acids: CASSEGGKNTEAFF. CDR3 sequence (DNA): TGTGCCAGCAGTGAGGGTGGGAAGAACACTGAAGCTTTCTTT.

This clonotype has just a few counts. This chain joins TRBV2 and TRBJ2-7, with D possibly called TRBD1 or TRBD2 (6 bases each). CDR3 length: 14 residues. Trimming pared 2 bases from V and 6 bases from J, leaving 14 bases between. Germline assignment: CDR1 SNHLY and CDR2 FYNNEI. This CDR3 is CASSETRGVGEQYF. The CDR3 coding sequence is TGTGCCAGCAGTGAAACGAGGGGGGTCGGCGAGCAGTACTTC. Together with reference TRBV2 and TRBJ2-7, the CDR3 gives the full variable domain: EPEVTQTPSHQVTQMGQEVILRCVPISNHLYFYWYRQILGQKVEFLVSFYNNEISEKSEIFDDQFSVERPDGSNFTLKIRSTKLEDSAMYFCASSETRGVGEQYFGPGTRLTVT.

In its sample, this clonotype was seen a few times. The rearrangement joins TRBV18 to TRBJ2-1; 12 nucleotides agree with TRBD2. This CDR3 spans 18 amino acids. The V gene end was trimmed by 2 bases and the J gene end by 7 bases; junction bases not matched to a gene: 12. Germline CDR1 is KGHSH and CDR2 is LQKENI. CDR3 in DNA: TGTGCCAGCTCACCAAGAGGCACTAGCGGGAGGAGGGGGAATGAGCAGTTCTTC. Protein sequence: CASSPRGTSGRRGNEQFF.

The chain has TRBV29-1 and TRBJ1-2; 7 positions agree with TRBD1. CDR3 length equals 11 residues. Germline V gene data show CDR1 as SQVTM and CDR2 as ANQGSEA. Unmatched junction bases numbered 7, after V lost 7 bases and J lost 8 bases. This chain's CDR3 is CSADRVGGYTF. DNA for the CDR3: TGCAGCGCCGACAGGGTTGGGGGCTACACCTTC.

This clonotype was seen many times. This chain links TRBV29-1 with TRBJ2-7; TRBD1 is a possible D gene (6 bases). V was trimmed by 2 bases and J by 6 bases, leaving 14 bases between them. The CDR3 has 13 residues. Germline values: CDR1 SQVTM, CDR2 ANQGSEA. The chain's CDR3 is CSVELVQGSEQYF. The DNA for the CDR3 is TGCAGCGTTGAATTAGTACAGGGTTCCGAGCAGTACTTC.

This clonotype came up a few times. The chain carries TRBV29-1 and TRBJ1-1; D ambiguous. Trimming pared 5 bases from V and 0 bases from J, leaving 10 bases between. Germline V gene data show CDR1 as SQVTM and CDR2 as ANQGSEA. The CDR3 consists of 13 residues. The CDR3 DNA sequence: TGCAGCGTTTCGATTGGTCTGAACACTGAAGCTTTCTTT. This gives the protein CSVSIGLNTEAFF.

This clonotype was observed a few times. The chain couples TRBV18 to TRBJ2-5; D not resolved. CDR3 length: 14 amino acids. Trimming left V 1 base short and J 0 bases short, with 6 bases between. CDR1 KGHSH and CDR2 LQKENI come from the germline V gene. CDR3 coding DNA: TGTGCCAGCTCACCACAGAGTCACCAAGAGACCCAGTACTTC. Translating gives CASSPQSHQETQYF.

This clonotype was recorded a few times. This chain connects TRBV20-1 to TRBJ2-2, with 10 bases that match TRBD1. J lost 4 bases, V lost 5 bases, and 4 bases had no gene match. The CDR3 covers 14 residues. Germline assignment: CDR1 DFQATT and CDR2 SNEGSKA (reference sequence). The CDR3 DNA reads as TGCAGTGCTGGTCGGGACAGGGGCACCGGGGAGCTGTTTTTT. This gives the protein CSAGRDRGTGELFF.

This clonotype was recorded a few times. V and J are TRBV5-1 and TRBJ2-7; 9 nucleotides line up with TRBD2. Germline loops: CDR1 SGHRS, CDR2 YFSETQ. This CDR3 contains 16 residues. V shed 1 base, J shed 2 bases, and the junction held 7 bases outside the gene matches. The CDR3 is CASSLKLAGAAYEQYF. The DNA for the CDR3 is TGCGCCAGCAGCTTGAAACTAGCGGGCGCAGCCTACGAGCAGTACTTC.

This clonotype was observed many times. J is TRBJ1-4 and V is TRBV5-1; no definite D call. CDR3 length equals 14 residues. The germline V gene encodes CDR1 SGHRS and CDR2 YFSETQ. V lost 2 bases, J lost 7 bases, and 12 bases lay in between. CDR3 nucleotide sequence: TGCGCCAGCAGCTTCGAAGTTTTTGGTGAAAAACTGTTTTTT. It yields the protein CASSFEVFGEKLFF.

J is TRBJ2-5 and V is TRBV11-2; 11 bases line up with TRBD2. The germline V gene encodes CDR1 SGHAT and CDR2 FQNNGV. V was pared by 1 base and J by 3 bases, with 4 bases of the junction left unmatched. This CDR3 is 16 amino acids long. The CDR3, as DNA: TGTGCCAGCAGCTTAGGAACTAGCGGGGGCAAAGAGACCCAGTACTTC. Amino acids: CASSLGTSGGKETQYF. The entire variable domain, with the rest obtained from reference TRBV11-2 and TRBJ2-5, is as follows: EAGVAQSPRYKIIEKRQSVAFWCNPISGHATLYWYQQILGQGPKLLIQFQNNGVVDDSQLPKDRFSAERLKGVDSTLKIQPAKLEDSAVYLCASSLGTSGGKETQYFGPGTRLLVL.

This clonotype occurred many times. V and J are TRBV2 and TRBJ2-1, with 8 bases identical to TRBD2. Germline CDR1 is SNHLY and CDR2 is FYNNEI. Trimming removed 4 bases from V and 4 bases from J; junction bases left unmatched: 9. The CDR3 loop spans 16 amino acids. The CDR3 sequence is CASSASPIAGYNEQFF. In DNA form, the CDR3 reads TGTGCCAGCAGTGCTAGTCCCATAGCGGGGTACAATGAGCAGTTCTTC.

This clonotype was recorded at least ten times. This chain uses TRBV6-6 with TRBJ1-5; D remains ambiguous. This CDR3 comprises 13 residues. The germline gives CDR1 MNHNY, CDR2 SVGAGI (reference sequence). Trimming stripped 5 bases from V and 10 bases from J, with 15 bases between. Here the CDR3 reads CASSTPPGPPQHF. CDR3 sequence (DNA): TGTGCCAGCAGTACGCCGCCCGGGCCACCCCAGCATTTT.

The rearrangement links TRBV6-1 to TRBJ2-7, with unresolved D. Germline CDR1 reads MNHNS; CDR2 reads SASEGT. CDR3 length equals 13 residues. The V end lost 9 bases, the J end lost 4 bases, and 16 bases lay between the germline ends. The CDR3 loop reads CASRSLRPYEQYF. Here the CDR3 DNA reads TGTGCCAGTCGATCTCTTCGGCCATACGAGCAGTACTTC.

This clonotype has only a few counts. The rearrangement joins TRBV14 to TRBJ2-4; no firm D call. Trimming took 1 base from V and 7 from J, leaving 5 bases between them. The CDR3 is made up of 12 amino acids. Looked up from germline, CDR1 is SGHDN and CDR2 is FVKESK. In DNA, the CDR3 is TGTGCCAGCAGCCAAGTGGGGAACATTCAGTACTTC. Protein product: CASSQVGNIQYF.

This chain connects TRBV2 to TRBJ2-5; D is possibly TRBD1 (5 bases). The CDR3 is 14 amino acids. Trimming left V 6 bases short and J 5 bases short, with 16 bases between. Germline V gene data show CDR1 as SNHLY and CDR2 as FYNNEI. The CDR3 loop reads CASSRTISGETQYF. The CDR3 bases are TGTGCCAGCAGCCGGACAATTAGTGGGGAGACCCAGTACTTC.